This TCR beta chain was sequenced for a study of T cell responses to AZD1222 COVID-19 vaccine. Study-level results: Seropositive AZD1222 recipients at baseline numbered only 6 or 7. Among spike-specific TCRs, nearly half reportedly target unmutated variant regions. All repertoire sampling was performed exclusively after the peak T cell response.

TCRdb's copy holds only in-frame clones and misses some; the assay was immunoSEQ multiplex PCR. The table lists more than 75,000 clones, 85% to 90% of them singletons. Germline loops: CDR1 LNHDA, CDR2 SQIVND (reference sequence). The germline V and J ends were trimmed by 1 base and 5 bases, with 5 bases remaining between them. The CDR3 consists of 12 residues. As to this clone: As yet, its antigen is unknown.

The J gene is TRBJ2-5, the V gene TRBV19; D gene ambiguous. This specimen consisted of peripheral blood, obtained on day 0 of AZD1222 vaccination. The clonotype was recovered from an adult in good health. The DNA of the CDR3 is TGTGCCAGTAGTATAGCTCGCGAGACCCAGTACTTC. Protein: CASSIARETQYF.